The clone carrying this T cell receptor (beta chain) was observed a few times. Time point: sample taken at primary tumor resection. Unsorted whole RNA samples from tumor, nontumor lung or frozen PBMC were sequenced. From germline, CDR1 is MDHEN and CDR2 SYDVKM. The CDR3 covers 15 residues. V lost 5 bases to trimming and J lost 4 bases; unmatched junction nucleotides: 5. On each TCR cDNA molecule, a unique molecular identifier was present. MiXCR, applied by TCRdb to the 5' RACE reads, yields one record per CDR3 protein. The data show 50,000 to 55,000 distinct CDR3 sequences, approximately 7% seen once. This sample is part of a study of spatial heterogeneity in lung cancer.

The V gene is TRBV28, the J gene TRBJ2-2; TRBD2 matches at 9 bases. The sequence was obtained from a female donor with early-stage non-small cell lung cancer. Here the sequenced sample was PBMCs, taken at surgery. The CDR3 is CASSQSGGFTGELFF. The CDR3 DNA is TGTGCCAGCAGTCAAAGCGGGGGGTTCACCGGGGAGCTGTTTTTT. Based on the CDR3 plus reference TRBV28 and TRBJ2-2, the full variable domain is DVKVTQSSRYLVKRTGEKVFLECVQDMDHENMFWYRQDPGLGLRLIYFSYDVKMKEKGDIPEGYSVSREKKERFSLILESASTNQTSMYLCASSQSGGFTGELFFGEGSRLTVL.